This entry features one T cell receptor beta chain sequence. The sample belongs to a study of glioma-infiltrating T cells after dendritic cell vaccination. CDR3 size: 13 residues. V was pared by 6 bases and J by 4 bases, with 2 bases of the junction left unmatched. Germline V CDR1 and CDR2: SNHLY, FYNNEI. Time point noted: after dendritic cell vaccination, including at tumor progression/relapse. TCRB CDR3 was amplified from 2 ug genomic DNA or less. The primer mix had 60 V beta and 13 J beta primers. Profiled with immunoSEQ multiplex PCR; TCRdb holds only in-frame clones, not every one. The sample consists of 85,000 to 100,000 clones, around 80% of them appearing once.

The source material was blood, sampled after dendritic cell vaccination. This clonotype was sampled from a human donor with glioblastoma. V gene TRBV2 combines with J gene TRBJ1-5; 8 nucleotides line up with TRBD1. DNA for the CDR3: TGTGCCAGCAGAGACAGGGGAAATCAGCCCCAGCATTTT. The encoded protein is CASRDRGNQPQHF.